The entry that follows covers one T cell receptor (beta chain) sequence. What it binds is unknown. Profiling relied on immunoSEQ multiplex PCR, and the TCRdb table lists in-frame clones only, not all of them. Of about 24,000 clones detected, approximately 83% appear once; the ten largest clones hold roughly 4.8%. These data originate in a study of T cells in localized non-small cell lung cancer. Regarding the study as a whole: Median around 62 top-100 tumor clones were shared with paired adjacent lung.

There are 16 residues in the CDR3. V gave up 2 bases and J gave up 0 bases, with 11 bases separating them. Germline V gene data show CDR1 as SGHVS and CDR2 as FNYEAQ. The TCR originated in a man aged 40 to 70 with stage II lung adenocarcinoma. The chain joins TRBV7-6 to TRBJ1-3; D not resolved. Source: PBMCs, taken before any cancer treatment. The chain's CDR3 is CASSLSASHSGNTIYF. CDR3 nucleotide sequence: TGTGCCAGCAGCTTAAGCGCCAGCCACTCTGGAAACACCATATATTTT.